These 26 T cell receptor beta chains were sequenced from one sample in a study of CD8 T cells in Susac syndrome (dated by TCRdb to between 2018 and 2020). Libraries were prepared through the immunoSEQ multiplex PCR assay. RNA was extracted with the RNeasy kit and about 0.5 to 1 ug was reverse transcribed using random hexamers. TCRdb ran its own pipeline on the public reads, namely fastp trimming at Q25 and MiXCR clone calling, and kept in-frame beta chains. Records with the same CDR3 protein are collapsed into one entry carrying the most frequent genes and DNA. The sample table records approximately 160,000 distinct CDR3 sequences; 92% of these occur just once. More than 0.07% of the sample is taken by the ten largest. What was sequenced was CD4+ T cells from PBMCs. The receptor set was obtained from a human donor in good health.

The rearrangement joins TRBV20-1 to TRBJ2-7; no reliable D call. Germline V lookup: CDR1 DFQATT, CDR2 SNEGSKA (reference sequence). With 3 bases removed from V and 4 bases from J, the gap between germline ends came to 10 bases. This CDR3 is 12 amino acids long. The CDR3 DNA reads TGCAGTGCTAGTCACCCTGGTTACGAGCAGTACTTC. This gives the protein CSASHPGYEQYF.

This chain connects TRBV20-1 to TRBJ1-5, with no clear D. The V and J ends lost 5 bases and 2 bases respectively, with 16 bases between them. Per germline, CDR1 DFQATT and CDR2 SNEGSKA (reference sequence). The CDR3 loop spans 15 amino acids. The CDR3 protein is CSADQTPMGNQPQHF. CDR3 nucleotides: TGCAGTGCTGACCAAACACCCATGGGCAATCAGCCCCAGCATTTT.

V gene TRBV7-2 combines with J gene TRBJ2-1, with 10 bases matching TRBD2. The CDR3 totals 15 residues. CDR1 and CDR2 from the germline V gene are SGHTA and FQGNSA. V lost 5 bases and J lost 7; bases outside the gene matches: 8. The chain's CDR3 is CASSEIAGGWNEQFF. The CDR3 DNA sequence: TGTGCCAGCAGCGAAATAGCGGGAGGTTGGAATGAGCAGTTCTTC.

The chain employs TRBV18 and TRBJ1-2; TRBD1 is a possible D gene (5 bases). Germline V gives CDR1 KGHSH, CDR2 LQKENI. Trimming removed 3 bases from V and 4 bases from J, with 18 bases in between. The CDR3 is 16 residues long. CDR3 in DNA: TGTGCCAGCTCACCGGTACGGGACGGTGATTTCTATGGCTACACCTTC. Protein product: CASSPVRDGDFYGYTF.

The V gene is TRBV10-3, the J gene TRBJ1-3; D uncertain. Germline V gene lookup returns CDR1 ENHRY and CDR2 SYGVKD. CDR3 size: 14 residues. Trimming cost V 5 bases and J 0 bases, with 8 bases left between them. CDR3 DNA: TGTGCCATCAGTACCCAGCGCTCTGGAAACACCATATATTTT. This sequence encodes CAISTQRSGNTIYF.

V is TRBV7-2 and J is TRBJ1-2; 10 bases match TRBD1. The CDR3 consists of 15 residues. V shed 5 bases, J shed 5 bases, and the junction held 8 bases outside the gene matches. Per germline, CDR1 SGHTA and CDR2 FQGNSA. CDR3 protein: CASSLGQGPHYGYTF. The CDR3 DNA follows: TGTGCCAGCAGCCTGGGACAGGGGCCACATTATGGCTACACCTTC.

The rearrangement uses TRBV14 and TRBJ1-4; 7 nucleotides line up with TRBD1. Germline CDR1 reads SGHDN; CDR2 reads FVKESK. V lost 6 bases and J lost 6; bases outside the gene matches: 7. The length of the CDR3 is 14 residues. CDR3 in amino acids: CASSRDSQYEKLFF. CDR3 sequence (DNA): TGTGCCAGCAGTCGGGACAGTCAGTATGAAAAACTGTTTTTT.

The J gene is TRBJ2-3, the V gene TRBV7-3, with 7 bases matching TRBD2. CDR3 size: 14 residues. Germline assignment: CDR1 SGHTA and CDR2 FQGTGA. Trimming at V came to 4 bases and at J to 0 bases, leaving 1 base not matched to a gene. As DNA, the CDR3 is TGTGCCAGCAGCTCGACTAGCAGCACAGATACGCAGTATTTT. This translates into CASSSTSSTDTQYF.

This clonotype was recorded once. The CDR3 loop is CASSPRTSYQPQHF. For the CDR3, the DNA is TGTGCCAGCAGCCCCCGGACCTCTTATCAGCCCCAGCATTTT. This sequence joins TRBV7-2 and TRBJ1-5; no firm D call. This CDR3 region has 14 residues. V shed 5 bases and J shed 5 bases, with 13 bases lying between them. CDR1 and CDR2 (germline): SGHTA, FQGNSA.

This clonotype was seen just once. This sequence joins TRBV29-1 and TRBJ1-2; D is possibly TRBD1 (5 bases). The V gene lost 4 bases and the J gene lost 4 bases, with 10 bases spanning the gap. The germline V gene has CDR1 SQVTM and CDR2 ANQGSEA. The CDR3 consists of 12 residues. DNA of the CDR3: TGCAGCGTTGCCCAGGGCAGCTATGGCTACACCTTC. It translates to CSVAQGSYGYTF.

The gene calls are TRBV6-2 or TRBV6-3 and TRBJ2-5, with 15 bases identical to TRBD2. CDR3 length: 17 amino acids. CDR1 and CDR2 from the germline V gene are MNHEY and SVGEGT. The V segment lost 7 bases and the J segment 4 bases; nucleotides outside the gene matches: 10. Here the CDR3 reads CASTHRGLAGGGETQYF. CDR3 nucleotide sequence: TGTGCCAGCACCCACCGCGGACTAGCGGGAGGGGGAGAGACCCAGTACTTC.

The rearrangement uses TRBV5-6 and TRBJ1-5, with D possibly TRBD1 on 5 matching bases. Between the trimmed V and J ends, which lost 1 base and 3 bases, there was a span of 11 bases. The germline CDR1 and CDR2 sequences are SGHDT and YYEEEE. The length of the CDR3 is 15 residues. The CDR3 sequence is CASSLTGVANQPQHF. Here the CDR3 DNA reads TGTGCCAGCAGCTTGACGGGGGTAGCCAATCAGCCCCAGCATTTT. The variable domain in full, completed from reference TRBV5-6 and TRBJ1-5, reads DAGVTQSPTHLIKTRGQQVTLRCSPKSGHDTVSWYQQALGQGPQFIFQYYEEEERQRGNFPDRFSGHQFPNYSSELNVNALLLGDSALYLCASSLTGVANQPQHFGDGTRLSIL.

The rearrangement joins TRBV9 to TRBJ1-6; possible D gene TRBD1, 6 bases. The CDR3 sequence is 12 residues long. In germline, CDR1 is SGDLS, CDR2 YYNGEE. Trimming shortened V by 5 bases and J by 11 bases, and 11 bases separated the two germline ends. The CDR3 here is CASRGGRTPLHF. In DNA, the CDR3 is TGTGCCAGCAGAGGGGGGCGTACACCCCTCCACTTT.

The chain combines TRBV30 with TRBJ1-2; D gene unclear. The length of the CDR3 is 14 residues. V gave up 8 bases and J gave up 1 base, with 17 bases separating them. Germline V lookup: CDR1 GTSNPN, CDR2 SVGIG (reference sequence). DNA for the CDR3: TGTGCCCGGACCTGGGGTCCCATTAACTATGGCTACACCTTC. Translation: CARTWGPINYGYTF.

This clonotype was observed a single time. The chain employs TRBV6-2 or TRBV6-3 and TRBJ2-7; weak D call: TRBD1 (5 bases). Germline CDR1 MNHEY, CDR2 SVGEGT. CDR3 length: 13 residues. Trimming pared 4 bases from V and 1 base from J, leaving 8 bases between. The CDR3 spells CASSWGLSYEQYF. The DNA of the CDR3 is TGTGCCAGCAGTTGGGGCCTTTCCTACGAGCAGTACTTC.

This clonotype was seen once. This chain connects TRBV30 to TRBJ2-4; no clear D. The CDR3 covers 14 residues. Looked up from germline, CDR1 is GTSNPN and CDR2 is SVGIG (reference sequence). The V end was cut by 3 bases, the J end by 7 bases, with 16 bases between. CDR3 sequence reads: CAWSKARLGNIQYF. The CDR3 DNA sequence: TGTGCCTGGAGCAAAGCCCGGTTAGGGAACATTCAGTACTTC.

The rearrangement links TRBV25-1 to TRBJ2-3; perhaps TRBD2 as D (5 bases). Germline lookup yields CDR1 MGHDK and CDR2 SYGVNS. The CDR3 is 16 amino acids. V lost 1 base and J lost 0, with 11 bases in between. In nucleotides, the CDR3 is TGTGCCAGCAGTGAATTTGTAGGCGGGAGCACAGATACGCAGTATTTT. This translates into CASSEFVGGSTDTQYF.

This chain links TRBV18 with TRBJ1-1, with D uncertain. Germline CDR1 and CDR2: KGHSH and LQKENI. V shed 0 bases and J shed 7 bases, with 6 bases lying between them. This CDR3 is 12 amino acids long. In DNA, the CDR3 is TGTGCCAGCTCACCACCGTACAGTGAAGCTTTCTTT. Protein: CASSPPYSEAFF.

This clonotype appeared once. The J gene is TRBJ1-3, the V gene TRBV30; perhaps TRBD1 as D (5 bases). The CDR3 is 15 residues long. CDR1 is GTSNPN and CDR2 is SVGIG in the germline V gene (reference sequence). V lost 3 bases, J lost 2 bases, and 14 bases lay in between. DNA for the CDR3: TGTGCCTGGAGCATCAGCGGGGGAGCTGGAAACACCATATATTTT. Amino acid sequence: CAWSISGGAGNTIYF.

The rearrangement uses TRBV7-9 and TRBJ1-1, with a tentative D call TRBD1 (6 bases). The CDR3 extends over 17 amino acids. The germline V and J ends were trimmed by 5 bases and 5 bases, with 24 bases remaining between them. Germline V lookup: CDR1 SEHNR, CDR2 FQNEAQ (reference sequence). CDR3 sequence reads: CASSPSVVKGGWTEAFF. DNA for the CDR3: TGTGCCAGCAGCCCAAGTGTCGTTAAAGGGGGTTGGACTGAAGCTTTCTTT.

This clonotype was counted once. V and J are TRBV3-1 and TRBJ1-5; no reliable D call. The germline V gene has CDR1 LGHDT and CDR2 YNNKEL (reference sequence). The V and J ends lost 0 bases and 8 bases respectively, with 11 bases between them. The CDR3 is made up of 14 amino acids. The CDR3 DNA reads TGTGCCAGCAGCCAAGATTTGATTTCTAAGCCCCAGCATTTT. Amino acid sequence: CASSQDLISKPQHF.

The table lists this clonotype with a count of one. The chain is built from TRBV29-1 and TRBJ1-1, with a tentative D call TRBD1 (6 bases). CDR1 SQVTM and CDR2 ANQGSEA come from the germline V gene. The CDR3 spans 13 residues. The V and J ends lost 3 bases and 6 bases respectively, with 14 bases between them. The CDR3 loop is CSVDEQGGSEAFF. The CDR3 DNA follows: TGCAGCGTTGATGAACAGGGTGGATCTGAAGCTTTCTTT.

The chain uses TRBV20-1 and TRBJ2-1, with 13 bases fitting TRBD2. Germline V lookup: CDR1 DFQATT, CDR2 SNEGSKA (reference sequence). This CDR3 is 15 amino acids long. The junction had 3 bases not matched to a gene; V was cut back by 2 bases and J by 5 bases. The CDR3 DNA reads as TGCAGTGCTAGAACTGGGACTAGCGGGAACAATGAGCAGTTCTTC. Translated, it gives CSARTGTSGNNEQFF.

CDR3 in amino acids: CASSQSGGQNYGYTF. Written as DNA, the CDR3 is TGTGCCAGCTCACAGAGCGGGGGGCAAAACTATGGCTACACCTTC. The V and J genes are TRBV18 and TRBJ1-2; TRBD1 is a possible D gene (6 bases). The germline V and J ends were trimmed by 4 bases and 2 bases, with 14 bases remaining between them. Germline assignment: CDR1 KGHSH and CDR2 LQKENI. The CDR3 has 15 amino acids. The whole variable domain, remainder taken from reference TRBV18 and TRBJ1-2, is NAGVMQNPRHLVRRRGQEARLRCSPMKGHSHVYWYRQLPEEGLKFMVYLQKENIIDESGMPKERFSAEFPKEGPSILRIQQVVRGDSAAYFCASSQSGGQNYGYTFGSGTRLTVV.

The rearrangement joins TRBV28 to TRBJ2-5; D possibly corresponds to TRBD1 (6 bases). The CDR3 covers 14 residues. Trimming left V 5 bases short and J 1 base short, with 11 bases between. In germline, CDR1 is MDHEN, CDR2 SYDVKM. The CDR3 region has the DNA TGTGCCAGCAGTAGGACAGCTCTCCAAGAGACCCAGTACTTC. Encoded protein: CASSRTALQETQYF.

The chain links TRBV10-3 to TRBJ2-7; no clear D. The germline V gene encodes CDR1 ENHRY and CDR2 SYGVKD. The V end lost 4 bases, the J end lost 2 bases, and 12 bases lay between the germline ends. The CDR3 runs 14 residues. CDR3 coding DNA: TGTGCCATCAGTGCGGCCACGGAACCCTACGAGCAGTACTTC. The encoded protein is CAISAATEPYEQYF.